Sequencing of this T cell receptor beta chain was carried out in a study of CD8+CD57+ T cells in acquired aplastic anemia. V was trimmed by 4 bases and J by 3 bases, leaving 3 bases between them. In germline, CDR1 is LNHDA, CDR2 SQIVND (reference sequence). This CDR3 is built from 11 residues. TCR beta VDJ and CDR3 profiling used genomic DNA as template. One entry per CDR3 protein, called by TCRdb with MiXCR from the reads. In the table there are tens of thousands of distinct CDR3 sequences, under 50% of which are singletons. This sequence originates from a human donor in good health, serving as a control. The V call is TRBV19, the J call TRBJ1-2; D uncertain. Sample: sorted CD4+, CD8+, or CD8+CD57+ T cells (not recorded which) from PBMCs. The CDR3 spells CASSTDYGYTF. CDR3 nucleotide sequence: TGTGCCAGTAGTACCGACTATGGCTACACCTTC. Full variable domain (outside the CDR3, taken from reference TRBV19 and TRBJ1-2): DGGITQSPKYLFRKEGQNVTLSCEQNLNHDAMYWYRQDPGQGLRLIYYSQIVNDFQKGDIAEGYSVSREKKESFPLTVTSAQKNPTAFYLCASSTDYGYTFGSGTRLTVV.